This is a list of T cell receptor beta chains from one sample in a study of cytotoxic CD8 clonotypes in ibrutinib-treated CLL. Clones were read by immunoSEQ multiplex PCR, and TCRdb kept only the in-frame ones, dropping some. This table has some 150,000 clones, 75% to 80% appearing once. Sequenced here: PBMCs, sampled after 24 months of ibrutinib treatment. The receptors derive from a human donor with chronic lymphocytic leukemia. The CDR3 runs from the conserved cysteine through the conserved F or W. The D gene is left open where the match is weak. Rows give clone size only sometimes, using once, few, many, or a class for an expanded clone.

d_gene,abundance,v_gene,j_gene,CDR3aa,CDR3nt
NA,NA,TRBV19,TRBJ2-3,CASRVSGADTQYF,TGTGCCAGTAGAGTTAGTGGTGCAGATACGCAGTATTTT
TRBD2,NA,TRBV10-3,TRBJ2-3,CAISETSGGYTDTQYF,TGTGCCATCAGTGAGACTAGCGGGGGGTACACAGATACGCAGTATTTT
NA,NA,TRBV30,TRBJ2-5,CAWSVGVSGWQETQYF,TGTGCCTGGAGTGTAGGGGTTAGCGGATGGCAAGAGACCCAGTACTTC
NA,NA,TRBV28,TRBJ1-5,CASSLGAGLGNQPQHF,TGTGCCAGCAGTTTAGGGGCCGGGCTCGGCAATCAGCCCCAGCATTTT
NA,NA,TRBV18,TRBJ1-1,CASSPGAIPDTEAFF,TGTGCCAGCTCGCCGGGGGCCATTCCGGACACTGAAGCTTTCTTT
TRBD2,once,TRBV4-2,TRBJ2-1,CASSQDVVAGGGPQFF,TGTGCCAGCAGCCAAGATGTGGTAGCGGGAGGGGGGCCCCAGTTCTTC
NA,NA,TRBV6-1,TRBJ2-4,CASSETAGASLGIQYF,TGTGCCAGCAGTGAAACCGCAGGCGCCTCCTTGGGCATTCAGTACTTC
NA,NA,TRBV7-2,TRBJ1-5,CASTTPGAGQPQHF,TGTGCCAGCACTACCCCCGGGGCCGGCCAGCCCCAGCATTTT
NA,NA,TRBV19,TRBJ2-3,CASSIGGGDTQYF,TGTGCCAGTAGTATAGGCGGCGGGGATACGCAGTATTTT
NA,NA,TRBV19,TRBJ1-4,CASSVRAGEKLFF,TGTGCCAGTTCCGTAAGGGCTGGTGAAAAACTGTTTTTT
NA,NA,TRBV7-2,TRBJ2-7,CASSLAGVSYEQYF,TGTGCCAGCAGCTTAGCCGGGGTTTCCTACGAGCAGTACTTC
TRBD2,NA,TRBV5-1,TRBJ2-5,CASSFSGGRETQYF,TGCGCCAGCAGCTTCAGCGGGGGGCGGGAGACCCAGTACTTC
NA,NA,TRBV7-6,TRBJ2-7,CASSPTGPAGEQYF,TGTGCCAGCAGCCCCACGGGGCCGGCGGGCGAGCAGTACTTC
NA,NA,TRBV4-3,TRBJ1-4,CASSQGLQGGFNEKLFF,TGCGCCAGCAGCCAGGGCCTACAAGGAGGCTTCAATGAAAAACTGTTTTTT
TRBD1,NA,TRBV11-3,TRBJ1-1,CASSPQGRDTEAFF,TGTGCCAGCAGCCCACAGGGGAGGGACACTGAAGCTTTCTTT
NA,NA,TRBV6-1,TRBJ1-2,CASSEVGGRDGYTF,TGTGCCAGCAGTGAAGTCGGGGGGCGGGATGGCTACACCTTC
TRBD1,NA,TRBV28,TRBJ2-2,CASSSGTVNTGELFF,TGTGCCAGCAGTTCCGGGACAGTAAACACCGGGGAGCTGTTTTTT